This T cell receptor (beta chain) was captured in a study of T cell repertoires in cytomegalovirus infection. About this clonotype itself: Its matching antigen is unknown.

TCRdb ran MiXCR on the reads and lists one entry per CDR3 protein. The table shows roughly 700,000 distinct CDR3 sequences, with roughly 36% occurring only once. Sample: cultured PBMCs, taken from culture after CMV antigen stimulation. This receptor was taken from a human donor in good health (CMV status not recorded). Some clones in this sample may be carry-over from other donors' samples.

CDR3 residues: CASSRSGTGKANEKLFF. The CDR3 nucleotides are TGTGCCAGCAGCCGATCCGGGACAGGGAAGGCTAATGAAAAACTGTTTTTT. V and J are TRBV6-1 and TRBJ1-4; 9 nucleotides match TRBD1. This CDR3 has 17 residues. The germline V gene encodes CDR1 MNHNS and CDR2 SASEGT. With 6 bases clipped from V and 3 bases from J, the junction kept 11 bases outside the gene matches.